Detailed here is one TCR beta chain. The entry originates in a study of cytomegalovirus exposure and HLA in healthy donors. V dropped 8 bases and J dropped 5 bases, with 18 bases sitting between them. The germline gives CDR1 MNHNY, CDR2 SVGAGI (reference sequence). This CDR3 is 14 amino acids long. 60 Vbeta and 13 Jbeta primers were used in PCR. Libraries were prepared by immunoSEQ multiplex PCR; TCRdb keeps only in-frame clonotypes and omits some of them. The table has about 120,000 clones, roughly 80% seen once; the top ten hold about 32%. The receptor was isolated from a man aged 55 to 70 in good health and CMV-seropositive. Source material: PBMCs. V gene TRBV6-6 combines with J gene TRBJ1-1; D may be TRBD1 (6 bases). DNA for the CDR3: TGTGCCAGCCTAACTAAGCAGGGGTGGACTGAAGCTTTCTTT. It encodes CASLTKQGWTEAFF.